This entry concerns a single T cell receptor (beta chain). The target antigen is unknown. This specimen comes from a study of cytomegalovirus exposure and HLA in healthy donors. As for the study in general: A previous analysis identified approximately 110 million unique TCR beta sequences derived from approximately 190 million T cells. General study results and limits: When analyzed later, the rates of TCR association showed variation by HLA locus, with DRB1 the most and HLA-C the fewest.

PCR was performed using 60 Vbeta and 13 Jbeta primers. Produced via immunoSEQ multiplex PCR; TCRdb's table is partial and in-frame only. The data show fewer than 250,000 clones, about 83% seen once. The CDR3 sequence is 14 residues long. V was pared by 5 bases and J by 5 bases, with 8 bases of the junction left unmatched. Germline CDR1 SQVTM, CDR2 ANQGSEA. The source is a human donor in good health. J is TRBJ2-1 and V is TRBV29-1; 8 bases line up with TRBD2. Sequencing was performed on PBMCs. The CDR3 DNA sequence: TGCAGCGTTTTACCGGGACTAGACAACAATGAGCAGTTCTTC. Translating gives CSVLPGLDNNEQFF.